The rows below give T cell receptor beta chains drawn from one sample of a study of cytomegalovirus exposure and HLA in healthy donors. Measured with immunoSEQ multiplex PCR; TCRdb has only the in-frame clones, and not every one. The repertoire holds about 86,000 clones, with around 79% as singletons. Sequencing used PBMCs. The receptors originated from a woman aged 40 to 55 in good health and CMV-seropositive. CDR3s include the opening cysteine and the closing phenylalanine or tryptophan. D genes are given only for firm matches.

TRBD2 | TRBJ2-7 | TRBV15 | CATSTDLSGRTYEQYF
- | TRBJ2-5 | TRBV20-1 | CSASPGETQYF
TRBD2 | TRBJ2-3 | TRBV9 | CASSSGRGETATNTQYF
- | TRBJ1-2 | TRBV5-1 | CASSLDSSNYGYTF
- | TRBJ2-7 | TRBV5-4 | CASSLPGDYEQYF
TRBD1 | TRBJ2-7 | TRBV30 | CAWSQLESRQGAYEQYF
TRBD1 | TRBJ2-7 | TRBV7-9 | CASSSQPTGHHYEQYF
TRBD1 | TRBJ2-1 | TRBV10-3 | CAISTEQGNEQFF
TRBD1 | TRBJ1-1 | TRBV11-2 | CASSAIVTGVGTEAFF
- | TRBJ2-3 | TRBV9 | CASSVGAAYSPDTQYF
TRBD1 | TRBJ2-5 | TRBV30 | CAWSLTGGSGETQYF
TRBD2 | TRBJ2-7 | TRBV28 | CASSPGRMAYEQYF
- | TRBJ2-5 | TRBV2 | CASSPRGGETQYF
TRBD2 | TRBJ2-1 | TRBV7-6 | CASSTSGSNNEQFF
TRBD2 | TRBJ2-5 | TRBV7-9 | CASSFTVTSGGGETQYF
- | TRBJ2-7 | TRBV7-3 | CASSPENEGVPEQYF
TRBD1 | TRBJ1-1 | TRBV29-1 | CSVRQGDTEAFF
- | TRBJ2-5 | TRBV9 | CASSVAGDRWTQYF
TRBD1 | TRBJ1-2 | TRBV15 | CATSRVPPGQGSNYGYTF
TRBD1 | TRBJ1-4 | TRBV2 | CASRGTGGLSNEKLFF
- | TRBJ2-2 | TRBV9 | CASSVAQVTGELFF
- | TRBJ1-4 | TRBV2 | CASRKPGHGNEKLFF
- | TRBJ2-7 | TRBV18 | CASSPVRDSYEQYF
- | TRBJ1-5 | TRBV7-2 | CASSPTVGVGRPQHF
- | TRBJ2-3 | TRBV7-9 | CASNPPTNSTDTQYF
TRBD1 | TRBJ1-2 | TRBV7-9 | CASRPTGRPNYGYTF
TRBD2 | TRBJ2-4 | TRBV5-8 | CASSFLLGGGGNIQYF
- | TRBJ1-1 | TRBV6-1 | CASSELGSGTEAFF
- | TRBJ2-5 | TRBV4-1 | CASSQDLEETQYF
- | TRBJ1-1 | TRBV19 | CASSMSGGAFF
- | TRBJ2-3 | TRBV6-1 | CASSEVRGTDTQYF
TRBD1 | TRBJ2-7 | TRBV28 | CASRTGTANSYEQYF
- | TRBJ1-3 | TRBV7-9 | CASSLARANPSGNTIYF
- | TRBJ1-1 | TRBV19 | CASSMGRAAFF
- | TRBJ2-2 | TRBV7-9 | CASSLVGDREGELFF